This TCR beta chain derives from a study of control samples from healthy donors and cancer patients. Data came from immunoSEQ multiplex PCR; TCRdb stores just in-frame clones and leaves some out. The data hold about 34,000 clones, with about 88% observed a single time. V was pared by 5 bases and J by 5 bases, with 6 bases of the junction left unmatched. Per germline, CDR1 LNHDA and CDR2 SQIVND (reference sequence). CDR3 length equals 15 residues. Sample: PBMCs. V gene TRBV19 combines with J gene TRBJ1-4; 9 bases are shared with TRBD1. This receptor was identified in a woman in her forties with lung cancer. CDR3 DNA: TGTGCCAGTAGTTCCGCCGGGACAGGGAATGAAAAACTGTTTTTT. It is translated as CASSSAGTGNEKLFF.